This TCR beta chain derives from a study of T cell repertoires in cytomegalovirus infection. Across the whole study: The study used recently identified HLA-C-restricted and well-studied HLA-B-restricted CMV epitopes. Indications came from public TCR beta signatures; they pointed to CMV infection and to a matching HLA type.

Germline-derived CDR1 and CDR2 are MGHRA and YSYEKL. The CDR3 runs 14 residues. The V end was cut by 9 bases, the J end by 0 bases, with 14 bases between. This clonotype turned up a few times. The antigen remains unidentified. MiXCR, applied by TCRdb to the reads, yields one record per CDR3 protein. The sample records about a million distinct CDR3 sequences, roughly a third being singletons. This TCR was sampled from a human donor in good health (CMV status not recorded). Some clones in this sample may be carry-over from other donors' samples. The material was cultured CD8+ T cells from PBMCs, obtained from culture after CMV antigen stimulation. The rearrangement joins TRBV4-1 to TRBJ1-1, with a possible D match to TRBD1 (5 bases). This chain's CDR3 is CASKTVPLNTEAFF. The CDR3 nucleotides read TGCGCCAGTAAGACAGTGCCTTTGAACACTGAAGCTTTCTTT.